This T cell receptor (beta chain) came from a study of shared clonotypes between healthy human individuals. General study findings and limits: Clonotypes which were not shared had lower generation probabilities than clonotypes that all four donors shared. Expectations were that clonotype sharing among donors would be affected by sequencing depth.

Assay used: immunoSEQ multiplex PCR; TCRdb lists only in-frame clones, some missing. The sample records 550,000 to 850,000 clones, around 72% being singletons. The CDR3 length is 16 residues. Trimming took 0 bases from V and 4 from J; bases not matched to a gene: 6. Germline V gives CDR1 SEHNR, CDR2 FQNEAQ (reference sequence). CD4+ cells yielded CD45RA+ naive and CD45RA-negative memory subsets. Points on this clone: Antigen specificity is unknown.

The rearrangement uses TRBV7-9 and TRBJ2-1, with 7 bases aligning to TRBD2. The clonotype was recovered from a young woman in good health. Material: memory CD4+ T cells sorted from blood. This sample's subset: CD45RA-negative fraction. The CDR3 coding sequence is TGTGCCAGCAGCTTAGCACGGGGGAGGGATTACAATGAGCAGTTCTTC. Its translation: CASSLARGRDYNEQFF.